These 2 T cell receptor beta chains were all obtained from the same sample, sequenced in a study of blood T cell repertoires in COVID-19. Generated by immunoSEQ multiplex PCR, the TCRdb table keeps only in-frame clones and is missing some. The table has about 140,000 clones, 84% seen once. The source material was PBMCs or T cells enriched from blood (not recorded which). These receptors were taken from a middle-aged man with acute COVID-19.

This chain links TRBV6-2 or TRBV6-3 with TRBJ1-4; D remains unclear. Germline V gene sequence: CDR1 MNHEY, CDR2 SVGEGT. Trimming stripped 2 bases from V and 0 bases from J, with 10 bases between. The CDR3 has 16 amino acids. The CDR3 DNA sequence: TGTGCCAGCAGTTACGTTGCGGGGACAACTAATGAAAAACTGTTTTTT. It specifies CASSYVAGTTNEKLFF.

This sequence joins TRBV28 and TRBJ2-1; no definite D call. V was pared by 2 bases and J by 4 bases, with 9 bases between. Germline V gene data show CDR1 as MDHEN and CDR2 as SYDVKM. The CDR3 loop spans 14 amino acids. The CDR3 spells CASSLASAYNEQFF. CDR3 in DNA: TGTGCCAGCAGTTTAGCGTCAGCGTACAATGAGCAGTTCTTC.